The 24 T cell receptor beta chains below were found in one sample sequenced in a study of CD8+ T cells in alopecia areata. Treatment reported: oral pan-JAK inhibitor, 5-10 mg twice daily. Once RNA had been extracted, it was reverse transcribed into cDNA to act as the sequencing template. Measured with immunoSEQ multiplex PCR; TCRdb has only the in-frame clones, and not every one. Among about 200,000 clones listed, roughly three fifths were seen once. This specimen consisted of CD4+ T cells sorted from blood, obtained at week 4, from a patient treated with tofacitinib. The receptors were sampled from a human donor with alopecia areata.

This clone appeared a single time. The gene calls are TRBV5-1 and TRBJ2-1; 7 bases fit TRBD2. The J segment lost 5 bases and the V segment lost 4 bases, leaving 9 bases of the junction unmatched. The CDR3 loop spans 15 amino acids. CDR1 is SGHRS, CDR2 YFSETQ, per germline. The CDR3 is CASSLRLAVNNEQFF. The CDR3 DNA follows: TGCGCCAGCAGCCTAAGACTAGCCGTTAACAATGAGCAGTTCTTC.

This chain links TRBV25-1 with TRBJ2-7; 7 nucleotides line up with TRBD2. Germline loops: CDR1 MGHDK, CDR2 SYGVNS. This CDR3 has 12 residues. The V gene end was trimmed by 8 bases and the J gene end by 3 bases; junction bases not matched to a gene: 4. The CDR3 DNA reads TGTGCCAGCGGGGGAGGGATCTACGAGCAGTACTTC. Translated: CASGGGIYEQYF.

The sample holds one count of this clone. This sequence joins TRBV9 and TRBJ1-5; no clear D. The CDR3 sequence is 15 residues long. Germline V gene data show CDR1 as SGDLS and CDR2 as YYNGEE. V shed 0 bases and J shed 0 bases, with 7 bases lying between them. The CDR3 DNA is TGTGCCAGCAGCGTAGATTCTGGTAGCAATCAGCCCCAGCATTTT. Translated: CASSVDSGSNQPQHF.

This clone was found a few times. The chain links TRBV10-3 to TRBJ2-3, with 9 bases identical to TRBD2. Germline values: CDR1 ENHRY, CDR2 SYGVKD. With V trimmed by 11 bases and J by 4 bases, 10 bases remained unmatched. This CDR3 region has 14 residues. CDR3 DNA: TGTGCCGCACGCCCGACTAGCGGCGCAGATACGCAGTATTTT. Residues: CAARPTSGADTQYF.

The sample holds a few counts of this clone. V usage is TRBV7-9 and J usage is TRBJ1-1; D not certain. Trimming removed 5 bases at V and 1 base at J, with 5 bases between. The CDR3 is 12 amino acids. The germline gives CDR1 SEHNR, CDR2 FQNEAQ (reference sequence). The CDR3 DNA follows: TGTGCCAGCAGCAGGACGAACACTGAAGCTTTCTTT. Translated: CASSRTNTEAFF.

CDR3 coding DNA: TGTGCCACCATAGATCGGGAACTCTCTGGGGCCAACGTCCTGACTTTC. Translated, it gives CATIDRELSGANVLTF. This sequence joins TRBV28 and TRBJ2-6; the D gene is possibly TRBD2 (5 bases). The length of the CDR3 is 16 residues. Germline CDR1 is MDHEN and CDR2 is SYDVKM. V shed 10 bases and J shed 0 bases, with 16 bases lying between them.

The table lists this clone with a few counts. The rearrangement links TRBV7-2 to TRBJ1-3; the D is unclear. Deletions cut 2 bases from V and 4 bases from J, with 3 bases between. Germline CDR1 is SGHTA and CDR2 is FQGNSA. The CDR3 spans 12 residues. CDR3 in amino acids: CASSLNGNTIYF. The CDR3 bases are TGTGCCAGCAGCTTAAACGGAAACACCATATATTTT.

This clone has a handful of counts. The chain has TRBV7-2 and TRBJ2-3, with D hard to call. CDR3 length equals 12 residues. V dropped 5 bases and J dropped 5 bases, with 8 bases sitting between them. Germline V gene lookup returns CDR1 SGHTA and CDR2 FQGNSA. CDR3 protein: CASSQIQDTQYF. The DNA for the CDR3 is TGTGCCAGCAGCCAAATACAAGATACGCAGTATTTT.

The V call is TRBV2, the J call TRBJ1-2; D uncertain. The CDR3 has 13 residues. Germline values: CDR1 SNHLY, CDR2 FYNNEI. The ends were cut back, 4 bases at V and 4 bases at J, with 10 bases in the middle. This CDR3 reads CASSASDVYGYTF. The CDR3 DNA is TGTGCCAGCAGTGCGTCAGACGTCTATGGCTACACCTTC. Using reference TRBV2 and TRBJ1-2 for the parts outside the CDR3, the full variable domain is EPEVTQTPSHQVTQMGQEVILRCVPISNHLYFYWYRQILGQKVEFLVSFYNNEISEKSEIFDDQFSVERPDGSNFTLKIRSTKLEDSAMYFCASSASDVYGYTFGSGTRLTVV.

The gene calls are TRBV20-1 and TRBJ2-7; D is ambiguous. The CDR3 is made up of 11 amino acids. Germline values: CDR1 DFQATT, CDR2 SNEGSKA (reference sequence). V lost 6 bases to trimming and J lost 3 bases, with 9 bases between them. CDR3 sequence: CSALSDYEQYF. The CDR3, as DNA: TGCAGTGCACTCAGCGACTACGAGCAGTACTTC.

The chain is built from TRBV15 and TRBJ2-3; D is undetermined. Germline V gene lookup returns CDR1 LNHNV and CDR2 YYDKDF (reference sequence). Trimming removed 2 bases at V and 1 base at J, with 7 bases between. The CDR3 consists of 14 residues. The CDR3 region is CATSRRRGTDTQYF. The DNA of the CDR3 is TGTGCCACCAGCAGAAGGCGTGGCACAGATACGCAGTATTTT.

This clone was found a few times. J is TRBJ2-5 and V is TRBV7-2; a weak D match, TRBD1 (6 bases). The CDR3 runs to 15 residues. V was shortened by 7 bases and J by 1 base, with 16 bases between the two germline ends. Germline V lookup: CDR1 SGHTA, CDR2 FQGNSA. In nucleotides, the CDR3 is TGTGCCAGCACCCCCGGACAGCTCATCCAAGAGACCCAGTACTTC. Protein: CASTPGQLIQETQYF.

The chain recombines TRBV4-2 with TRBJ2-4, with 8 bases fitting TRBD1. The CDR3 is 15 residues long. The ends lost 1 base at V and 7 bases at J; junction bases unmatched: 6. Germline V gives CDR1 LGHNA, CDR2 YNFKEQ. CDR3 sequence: CASSQVDRERNIQYF. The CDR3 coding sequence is TGTGCCAGCAGCCAAGTGGACAGGGAAAGGAACATTCAGTACTTC.

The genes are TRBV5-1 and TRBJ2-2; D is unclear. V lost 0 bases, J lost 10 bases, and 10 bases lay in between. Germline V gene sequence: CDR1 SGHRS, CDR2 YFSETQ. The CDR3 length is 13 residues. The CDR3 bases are TGCGCCAGCAGCTTGGAAGGCCGCTCGGAGCTGTTTTTT. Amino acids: CASSLEGRSELFF.

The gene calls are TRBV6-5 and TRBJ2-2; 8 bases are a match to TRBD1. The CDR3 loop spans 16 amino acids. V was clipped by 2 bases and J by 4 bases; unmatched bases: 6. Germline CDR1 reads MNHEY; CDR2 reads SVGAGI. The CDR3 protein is CASSYLGQVITGELFF. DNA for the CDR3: TGTGCCAGCAGTTACCTGGGACAGGTTATCACCGGGGAGCTGTTTTTT.

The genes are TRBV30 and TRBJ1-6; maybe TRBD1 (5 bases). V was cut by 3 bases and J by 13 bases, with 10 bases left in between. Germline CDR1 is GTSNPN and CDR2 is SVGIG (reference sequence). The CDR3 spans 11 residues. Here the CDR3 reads CAWRQGGPLHF. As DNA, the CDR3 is TGTGCCTGGAGGCAGGGTGGCCCCCTCCACTTT.

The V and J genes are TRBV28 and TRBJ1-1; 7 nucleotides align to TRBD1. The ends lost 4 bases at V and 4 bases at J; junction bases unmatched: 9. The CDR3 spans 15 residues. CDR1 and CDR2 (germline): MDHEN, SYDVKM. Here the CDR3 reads CASSSLSRGITEAFF. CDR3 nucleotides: TGTGCCAGCAGTTCCCTCTCCAGGGGGATCACTGAAGCTTTCTTT. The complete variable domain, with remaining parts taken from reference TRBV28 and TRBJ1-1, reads DVKVTQSSRYLVKRTGEKVFLECVQDMDHENMFWYRQDPGLGLRLIYFSYDVKMKEKGDIPEGYSVSREKKERFSLILESASTNQTSMYLCASSSLSRGITEAFFGQGTRLTVV.

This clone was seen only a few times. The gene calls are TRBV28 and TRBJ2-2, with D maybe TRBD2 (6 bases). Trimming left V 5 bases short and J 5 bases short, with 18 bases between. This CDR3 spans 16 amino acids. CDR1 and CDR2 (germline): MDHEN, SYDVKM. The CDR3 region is CASSPHWQGGTGELFF. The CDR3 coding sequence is TGTGCCAGCAGTCCCCATTGGCAGGGAGGAACCGGGGAGCTGTTTTTT.

The CDR3 is CSARDLGELFF. The CDR3 coding sequence is TGCAGTGCTAGGGACCTCGGGGAGCTGTTTTTT. The V call is TRBV20-1, the J call TRBJ2-2; D call uncertain. Germline values: CDR1 DFQATT, CDR2 SNEGSKA (reference sequence). Trimming took off 3 bases at V and 7 bases at J, with 6 bases between the two ends. The CDR3 is 11 residues long.

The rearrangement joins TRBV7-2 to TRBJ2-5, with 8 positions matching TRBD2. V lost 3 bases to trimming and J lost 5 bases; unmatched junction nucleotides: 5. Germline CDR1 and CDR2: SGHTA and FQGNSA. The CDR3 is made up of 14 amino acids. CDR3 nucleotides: TGTGCCAGCAGCTTTCGGGGGGGCGAGGAGACCCAGTACTTC. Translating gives CASSFRGGEETQYF. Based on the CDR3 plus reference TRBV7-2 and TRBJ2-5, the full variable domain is GAGVSQSPSNKVTEKGKDVELRCDPISGHTALYWYRQSLGQGLEFLIYFQGNSAPDKSGLPSDRFSAERTGGSVSTLTIQRTQQEDSAVYLCASSFRGGEETQYFGPGTRLLVL.

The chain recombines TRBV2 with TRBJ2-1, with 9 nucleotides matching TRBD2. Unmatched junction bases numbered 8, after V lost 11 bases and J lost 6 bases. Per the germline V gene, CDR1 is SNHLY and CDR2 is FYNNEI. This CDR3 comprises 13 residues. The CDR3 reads CAGSGGPLNEQFF. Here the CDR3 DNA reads TGTGCCGGGAGCGGGGGGCCCCTCAATGAGCAGTTCTTC.

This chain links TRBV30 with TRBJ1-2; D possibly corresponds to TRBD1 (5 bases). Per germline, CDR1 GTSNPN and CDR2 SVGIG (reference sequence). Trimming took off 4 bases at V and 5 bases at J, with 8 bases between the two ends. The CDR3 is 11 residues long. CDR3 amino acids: CAWTGTYGYTF. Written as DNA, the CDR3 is TGTGCCTGGACAGGGACTTATGGCTACACCTTC.

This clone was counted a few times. The CDR3 DNA follows: TGCAGCGTTCAGTCGAGGCTGAACACTGAAGCTTTCTTT. Translated: CSVQSRLNTEAFF. The V and J genes are TRBV29-1 and TRBJ1-1; no reliable D call. Deletions cut 5 bases from V and 0 bases from J, with 10 bases between. The CDR3 runs to 13 residues. CDR1 and CDR2 (germline): SQVTM, ANQGSEA.

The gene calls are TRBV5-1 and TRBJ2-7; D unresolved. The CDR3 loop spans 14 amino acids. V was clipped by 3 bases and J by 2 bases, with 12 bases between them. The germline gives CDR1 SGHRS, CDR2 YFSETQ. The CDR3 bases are TGCGCCAGCAGCTCCGACATCGGCCCCTACGAGCAGTACTTC. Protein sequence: CASSSDIGPYEQYF.